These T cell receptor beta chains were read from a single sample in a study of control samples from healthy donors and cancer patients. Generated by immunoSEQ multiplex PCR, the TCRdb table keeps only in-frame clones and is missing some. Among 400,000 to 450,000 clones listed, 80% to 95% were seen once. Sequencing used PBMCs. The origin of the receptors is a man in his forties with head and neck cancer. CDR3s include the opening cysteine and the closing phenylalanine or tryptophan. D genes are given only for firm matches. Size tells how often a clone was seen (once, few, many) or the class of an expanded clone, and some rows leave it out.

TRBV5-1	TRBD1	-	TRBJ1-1	CASSSQGSGTEAFF	TGCGCCAGCAGCTCACAGGGGAGTGGGACTGAAGCTTTCTTT
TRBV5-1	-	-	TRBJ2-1	CASSLGAGGGNEQFF	TGCGCCAGCAGCTTGGGGGCAGGAGGTGGGAATGAGCAGTTCTTC
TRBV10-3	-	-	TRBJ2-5	CAIKTGKETQYF	TGTGCCATCAAAACAGGGAAGGAGACCCAGTACTTC
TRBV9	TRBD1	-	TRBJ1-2	CASSPSQGAVGYTF	TGTGCCAGCAGCCCATCCCAGGGGGCTGTTGGCTACACCTTC
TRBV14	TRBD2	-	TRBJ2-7	CASSQDTSATYEQYF	TGTGCCAGCAGCCAAGACACTAGCGCAACCTACGAGCAGTACTTC
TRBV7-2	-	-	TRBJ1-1	CASSLEITTEAFF	TGTGCCAGCAGCTTAGAGATTACTACTGAAGCTTTCTTT
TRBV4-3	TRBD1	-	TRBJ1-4	CASSQMTGQGEKLFF	TGCGCCAGCAGCCAAATGACAGGGCAGGGTGAAAAACTGTTTTTT
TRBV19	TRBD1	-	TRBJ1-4	CATSWDRGATNEKLFF	TGTGCCACCTCCTGGGACAGGGGTGCAACTAATGAAAAACTGTTTTTT
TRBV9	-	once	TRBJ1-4	CASSVAGAPNEKLFF	TGTGCCAGCAGCGTAGCGGGCGCCCCTAATGAAAAACTGTTTTTT
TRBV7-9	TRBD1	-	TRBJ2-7	CASSHGTASYEQYF	TGTGCCAGCAGCCACGGGACAGCCTCCTACGAGCAGTACTTC
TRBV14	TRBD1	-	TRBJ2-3	CASSQDATLYRGLRDTQYF	TGTGCCAGCAGCCAAGACGCAACATTATACAGGGGGCTAAGAGATACGCAGTATTTT
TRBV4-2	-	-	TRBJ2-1	CASSQDSNEQFF	TGTGCCAGCAGCCAAGACTCCAATGAGCAGTTCTTC
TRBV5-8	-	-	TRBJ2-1	CASSLGGTLGNEQFF	TGTGCCAGCAGCTTGGGGGGCACATTGGGAAATGAGCAGTTCTTC
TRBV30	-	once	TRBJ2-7	CAWSVWGAYEQYF	TGTGCCTGGAGTGTATGGGGGGCCTACGAGCAGTACTTC
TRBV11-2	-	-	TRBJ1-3	CASSFGDGNTIYF	TGTGCCAGCAGCTTCGGGGATGGAAACACCATATATTTT
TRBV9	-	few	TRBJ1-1	CASSVGAGESTEAFF	TGTGCCAGCAGCGTAGGAGCGGGGGAATCCACTGAAGCTTTCTTT
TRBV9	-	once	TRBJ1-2	CASSVDEGANYGYTF	TGTGCCAGCAGCGTAGATGAGGGGGCTAACTATGGCTACACCTTC
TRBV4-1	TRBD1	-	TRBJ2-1	CASSQVGGINEQFF	TGCGCCAGCAGCCAGGTAGGGGGCATCAATGAGCAGTTCTTC
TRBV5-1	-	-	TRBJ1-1	CASSLVPLGGLGNTEAFF	TGCGCCAGCAGCTTGGTCCCCTTGGGCGGTTTGGGTAACACTGAAGCTTTCTTT
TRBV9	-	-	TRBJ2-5	CASSPSGSTQETQYF	TGTGCCAGCAGCCCCAGCGGGTCGACCCAAGAGACCCAGTACTTC
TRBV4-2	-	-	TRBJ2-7	CASSQVRNYEQYF	TGTGCCAGCAGCCAAGTACGGAACTACGAGCAGTACTTC
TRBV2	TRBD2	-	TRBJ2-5	CASRPRLAGALQETQYF	TGTGCCAGCAGACCTCGACTAGCGGGGGCCCTCCAAGAGACCCAGTACTTC
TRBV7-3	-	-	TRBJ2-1	CASSFQAQNNEQFF	TGTGCCAGCAGCTTCCAAGCTCAGAACAATGAGCAGTTCTTC
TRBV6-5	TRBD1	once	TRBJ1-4	CASRPKQGAREKLFF	TGTGCCAGCAGGCCTAAACAGGGGGCTCGTGAAAAACTGTTTTTT
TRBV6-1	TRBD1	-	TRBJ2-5	CASSQALYRGETQYF	TGTGCCAGCAGTCAAGCACTCTACAGGGGAGAGACCCAGTACTTC
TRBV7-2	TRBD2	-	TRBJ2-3	CASSLFGTSGADTQYF	TGTGCCAGCAGCTTATTCGGGACTAGCGGGGCAGATACGCAGTATTTT